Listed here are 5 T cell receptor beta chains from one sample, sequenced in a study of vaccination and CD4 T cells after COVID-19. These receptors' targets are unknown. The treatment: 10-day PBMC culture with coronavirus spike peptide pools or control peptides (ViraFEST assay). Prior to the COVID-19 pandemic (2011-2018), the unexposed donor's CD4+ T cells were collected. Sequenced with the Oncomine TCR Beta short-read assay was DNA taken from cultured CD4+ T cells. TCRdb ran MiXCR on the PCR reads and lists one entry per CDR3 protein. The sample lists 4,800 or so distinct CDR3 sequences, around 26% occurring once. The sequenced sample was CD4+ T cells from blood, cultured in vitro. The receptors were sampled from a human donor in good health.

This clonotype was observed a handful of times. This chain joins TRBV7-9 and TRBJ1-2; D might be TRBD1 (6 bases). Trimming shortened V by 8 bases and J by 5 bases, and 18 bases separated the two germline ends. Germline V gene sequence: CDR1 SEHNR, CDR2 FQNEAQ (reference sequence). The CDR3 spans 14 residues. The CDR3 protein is CASAAEGTPYGYTF. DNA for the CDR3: TGTGCCAGCGCCGCGGAAGGGACACCTTATGGCTACACCTTC.

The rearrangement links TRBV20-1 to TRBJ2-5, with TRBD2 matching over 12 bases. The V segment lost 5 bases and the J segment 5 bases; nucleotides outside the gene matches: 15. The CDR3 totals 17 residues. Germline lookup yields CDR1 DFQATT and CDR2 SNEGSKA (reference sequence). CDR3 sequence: CSAPSGGAPSTRETQYF. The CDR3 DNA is TGCAGTGCTCCTAGCGGGGGGGCCCCGAGCACTAGGGAGACCCAGTACTTC.

The CDR3 region has the DNA TGTGCCAGCACTGGTTCCAACTATGGCTACACCTTC. Residues: CASTGSNYGYTF. J is TRBJ1-2 and V is TRBV7-3; D gene uncertain. The CDR3 contains 12 residues. Germline values: CDR1 SGHTA, CDR2 FQGTGA. V gave up 7 bases and J gave up 2 bases, with 8 bases separating them.

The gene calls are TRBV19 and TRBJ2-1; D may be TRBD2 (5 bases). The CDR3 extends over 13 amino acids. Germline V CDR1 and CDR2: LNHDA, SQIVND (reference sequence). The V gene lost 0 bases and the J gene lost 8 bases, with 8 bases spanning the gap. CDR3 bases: TGTGCCAGTAGTATAGATAGGGAGTATGAGCAGTTCTTC. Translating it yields CASSIDREYEQFF.

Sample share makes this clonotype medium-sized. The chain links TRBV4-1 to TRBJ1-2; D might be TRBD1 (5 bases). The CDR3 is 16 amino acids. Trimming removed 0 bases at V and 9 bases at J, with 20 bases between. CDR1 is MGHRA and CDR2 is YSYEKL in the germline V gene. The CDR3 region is CASSQDHGTPRESYTF. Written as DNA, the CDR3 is TGCGCCAGCAGCCAAGATCATGGGACTCCGAGGGAAAGCTACACCTTC.